One and the same sample provided the 14 T cell receptor beta chains below, sequenced in a study of siplizumab effects on memory and regulatory T cells. The repertoire was sequenced with immunoSEQ multiplex PCR; TCRdb's copy has only in-frame clones and lacks some. Among roughly 120,000 clones, roughly 90% were seen once, and the ten largest hold 1.3%. Input material: CD4+ T cells sorted from blood. Receptor source: a human donor in good health.

This clone appeared a single time. V is TRBV19 and J is TRBJ2-7; TRBD1 or TRBD2 may be the D gene (7 bases each). The CDR3 runs 15 residues. V lost 7 bases, J lost 3 bases, and 19 bases lay in between. From germline, CDR1 is LNHDA and CDR2 SQIVND (reference sequence). The CDR3 bases are TGTGCCAGTACCGGACTAGGGGGCGCTGGCTACGAGCAGTACTTC. It is translated as CASTGLGGAGYEQYF.

Worth noting for this clone: Other DNA sequences in the same sample also yield this CDR3. In nucleotides, the CDR3 is TGTGCCAGCAGCTTTTCAGCCTACGAGCAGTACTTC. Its protein product is CASSFSAYEQYF. The chain is built from TRBV7-9 and TRBJ2-7; D call uncertain. This CDR3 is 12 amino acids long. V lost 3 bases and J lost 2, with 5 bases in between. Germline CDR1 and CDR2: SEHNR and FQNEAQ (reference sequence).

CDR3 nucleotide sequence: TGTGCCAGCAGTGAAAATCAGGGGCGCACTGAAGCTTTCTTT. Its translation is CASSENQGRTEAFF. The chain uses TRBV6-1 and TRBJ1-1; D is possibly TRBD1 (6 bases). Germline assignment: CDR1 MNHNS and CDR2 SASEGT. The CDR3 sequence is 14 residues long. V was pared by 2 bases and J by 4 bases, with 11 bases between.

CDR3 DNA: TGTGCCAGCAGCTTTTGGGAGCGGACAGGGAGTGCTGAAGCTTTCTTT. It codes for CASSFWERTGSAEAFF. The rearrangement uses TRBV5-5 and TRBJ1-1; 8 bases are shared with TRBD1. V was pared by 2 bases and J by 6 bases, with 12 bases of the junction left unmatched. CDR3 size: 16 residues. Germline loops: CDR1 SGHKS, CDR2 YYEKEE (reference sequence).

The chain combines TRBV18 with TRBJ1-3, with 7 bases that match TRBD1. V trimming: 3 bases; J trimming: 0 bases; junction bases outside the gene matches: 11. The germline V gene has CDR1 KGHSH and CDR2 LQKENI. CDR3 length: 18 amino acids. In nucleotides, the CDR3 is TGTGCCAGCTCACCCAGGACAGGCAACCAATTCTCTGGAAACACCATATATTTT. Its protein product is CASSPRTGNQFSGNTIYF.

V and J are TRBV5-1 and TRBJ2-7; 7 bases match TRBD2. The CDR3 runs to 15 residues. The trim removed 1 base at V and 6 bases at J, leaving 10 bases unmatched. CDR1 and CDR2 (germline): SGHRS, YFSETQ. CDR3 region: CASSLRAGAGLEQYF. CDR3 coding DNA: TGCGCCAGCAGCTTGCGTGCGGGAGCCGGGCTCGAGCAGTACTTC.

The CDR3 protein is CASSAGTSGYEQYF. CDR3 bases: TGTGCCAGCAGTGCCGGGACTAGCGGATACGAGCAGTACTTC. The genes are TRBV7-9 and TRBJ2-7, with 11 bases lining up with TRBD2. With 6 bases clipped from V and 4 bases from J, the junction kept 5 bases outside the gene matches. From germline, CDR1 is SEHNR and CDR2 FQNEAQ (reference sequence). This CDR3 region has 14 residues.

The rearrangement links TRBV10-2 to TRBJ2-7, with a weak D call TRBD1 (6 bases). The CDR3 contains 13 residues. Germline V CDR1 and CDR2: WSHSY, SAAADI. V was shortened by 2 bases and J by 6 bases, with 11 bases between the two germline ends. DNA of the CDR3: TGCGCCAGCAGTGAGCAGGGGTCAGTCGAGCAGTACTTC. It translates to CASSEQGSVEQYF.

The chain has TRBV5-1 and TRBJ2-1, with TRBD2 identical over 11 bases. The CDR3 totals 15 residues. Germline trimming cut 3 bases from V and 4 bases from J; bases unmatched to any gene: 3. The germline gives CDR1 SGHRS, CDR2 YFSETQ. The CDR3 coding sequence is TGCGCCAGCAGCTACGGGACTAGCGGTTACAATGAGCAGTTCTTC. Translation: CASSYGTSGYNEQFF.

The count of this clone is one. This chain uses TRBV6-5 with TRBJ1-5; D uncertain. Per germline, CDR1 MNHEY and CDR2 SVGAGI. This CDR3 is 14 amino acids long. V lost 0 bases and J 3 bases, leaving 6 bases between the germline ends. The CDR3 loop reads CASSYSGDNQPQHF. Written as DNA, the CDR3 is TGTGCCAGCAGTTACTCCGGTGACAATCAGCCCCAGCATTTT.

The J gene is TRBJ2-7, the V gene TRBV11-1; D remains ambiguous. This CDR3 is built from 11 residues. Germline CDR1 is SGHAT and CDR2 is FQDESV (reference sequence). V was pared by 5 bases and J by 5 bases, with 7 bases between. CDR3 protein: CASSTRHEQYF. The DNA for the CDR3 is TGTGCCAGCAGCACCCGCCACGAGCAGTACTTC.

V and J are TRBV10-3 and TRBJ1-2, with D possibly TRBD1 on 5 matching bases. The CDR3 totals 15 residues. The germline CDR1 and CDR2 sequences are ENHRY and SYGVKD. Deletions cut 2 bases from V and 4 bases from J, with 14 bases between. CDR3 residues: CAISEEGPLSYGYTF. CDR3 coding DNA: TGTGCCATCAGTGAGGAGGGGCCGTTGAGCTATGGCTACACCTTC.

The chain carries TRBV6-5 and TRBJ1-1; D is undetermined. The CDR3 has 15 residues. CDR1 is MNHEY and CDR2 is SVGAGI in the germline V gene. Trimming shortened V by 5 bases and J by 0 bases, and 13 bases separated the two germline ends. The CDR3 DNA follows: TGTGCCAGCAGTCCTAATAACTTGATGAACACTGAAGCTTTCTTT. Translating it yields CASSPNNLMNTEAFF.

V usage is TRBV13 and J usage is TRBJ1-3, with D possibly being TRBD1 (6 bases). Trimming stripped 5 bases from V and 0 bases from J, with 17 bases between. The CDR3 is 17 residues long. The germline CDR1 and CDR2 sequences are PRHDT and FYEKMQ (reference sequence). The CDR3 coding sequence is TGTGCCAGCAGCCCCGACCTGGGAGGGGGCTCTGGAAACACCATATATTTT. As protein: CASSPDLGGGSGNTIYF. Looking up the rest from reference TRBV13 and TRBJ1-3 gives the full variable domain: AAGVIQSPRHLIKEKRETATLKCYPIPRHDTVYWYQQGPGQDPQFLISFYEKMQSDKGSIPDRFSAQQFSDYHSELNMSSLELGDSALYFCASSPDLGGGSGNTIYFGEGSWLTVV.